This T cell receptor beta chain originates from a study of PD-L1 blockade in urothelial cancer. Germline values: CDR1 ENHRY, CDR2 SYGVKD. This CDR3 contains 14 residues. V was trimmed by 2 bases and J by 10 bases, leaving 15 bases between them. TCRdb's table, derived via immunoSEQ multiplex PCR, lists solely in-frame clones and lacks some. The data show 100,000 or so clones, roughly nine tenths seen once. This TCR was recovered from a woman over 75 with urothelial cancer. The sample consisted of PBMCs, taken around atezolizumab (anti-PD-L1) treatment. The chain employs TRBV10-3 and TRBJ2-1; the D is unclear. The CDR3 nucleotides are TGTGCCATCAGTGAGGGCGGTGGCGTTATCGAGCAGTTCTTC. Encoded protein: CAISEGGGVIEQFF.